This TCR beta chain was profiled in a study of regulatory T cells in long-lasting Graves disease. Findings and caveats of the study: Sample size, which was small, may have reduced accuracy. The study examined only peripheral blood, not thyroid tissue.

In building TCR beta libraries, iRepertoire HTBI primers were used together with Arm-PCR of CDR3 regions. TCRdb redid the calling of the multiplex PCR reads with MiXCR, one entry per CDR3 protein. Of more than 650,000 distinct CDR3 sequences listed, about 32% are singletons. Time point described: persistent/refractory GD, antithyroid drugs over 5 years with positive TRAb. Preparation of the TCR library used RNA extracted from PBMCs. EDTA tubes were used for drawing around 9.7 milliliters of peripheral blood. As regards this clonotype: Antigen specificity is unknown.

CDR1 and CDR2 from the germline V gene are SQVTM and ANQGSEA. The germline V and J ends were trimmed by 1 base and 4 bases, with 11 bases remaining between them. The CDR3 has 13 amino acids. This sequence originates from a female donor with Graves disease. The rearrangement joins TRBV29-1 to TRBJ2-7; D is unclear. Here the sequenced sample was peripheral blood mononuclear cells (PBMCs), taken when the disease was refractory, from a patient treated with antithyroid drugs. CDR3 sequence: CSVEVGSRYEQYF. CDR3 bases: TGCAGCGTTGAAGTAGGCAGTCGATACGAGCAGTACTTC.